The sequence of this TCR beta chain was determined in a study of T-cell reconstitution after alpha-beta-depleted transplantation in children. A TCRbeta library incorporating unique molecular identifiers was prepared. Via MiXCR, TCRdb re-called the PCR reads, giving one row per CDR3 protein. The sample has 250,000 to 300,000 distinct CDR3 sequences, more than 9% seen once. The CDR3 sequence is 16 residues long. V was pared by 4 bases and J by 5 bases, with 9 bases of the junction left unmatched. Germline V gives CDR1 LGHDT, CDR2 YNNKEL (reference sequence). The TCR was taken from a human donor who donated a stem cell graft to a child with SCID. Sequences were derived from PBMCs from the stem cell graft donor, sampled from the stem cell graft. The chain has TRBV3-1 and TRBJ2-5, with TRBD2 identical over 11 bases. The CDR3 nucleotides read TGTGCCAGCAGCCGATCTCTAGCGGGGGGTGGGGAGACCCAGTACTTC. Translating gives CASSRSLAGGGETQYF.